Listed here are 23 T cell receptor beta chains from one sample, sequenced in a study of cytomegalovirus exposure and HLA in healthy donors. The PCR made use of 60 Vbeta and 13 Jbeta primers. Using immunoSEQ multiplex PCR, the repertoire was profiled, and TCRdb retains in-frame clones only, with some absent. The top ten clones hold about 1.6% of a sample with some 180,000 clones, roughly 80% of them seen once. Sequenced: PBMCs. Receptor source: a man aged 40-49 years in good health and CMV-seronegative.

V and J are TRBV14 and TRBJ2-5; weak D call: TRBD2 (5 bases). CDR1 SGHDN and CDR2 FVKESK come from the germline V gene. The CDR3 contains 13 residues. The V end lost 1 base, the J end lost 2 bases, and 5 bases lay between the germline ends. The CDR3 DNA sequence: TGTGCCAGCAGCCAAGGAGGGCAAGAGACCCAGTACTTC. Amino acids: CASSQGGQETQYF.

This clone was counted a few times. This chain joins TRBV19 and TRBJ1-1, with D maybe TRBD1 (6 bases). Germline V lookup: CDR1 LNHDA, CDR2 SQIVND (reference sequence). V gave up 5 bases and J gave up 5 bases, with 12 bases separating them. This CDR3 region has 13 residues. Here the CDR3 reads CASSRGAWTEAFF. CDR3 coding DNA: TGTGCCAGTAGTCGGGGGGCATGGACTGAAGCTTTCTTT. Full variable domain (outside the CDR3, taken from reference TRBV19 and TRBJ1-1): DGGITQSPKYLFRKEGQNVTLSCEQNLNHDAMYWYRQDPGQGLRLIYYSQIVNDFQKGDIAEGYSVSREKKESFPLTVTSAQKNPTAFYLCASSRGAWTEAFFGQGTRLTVV.

This chain uses TRBV12-5 with TRBJ2-5, with 9 bases matching TRBD1. The CDR3 sequence is 15 residues long. Germline V gene lookup returns CDR1 LGHNT and CDR2 FRNRAP. V trimming: 4 bases; J trimming: 4 bases; junction bases outside the gene matches: 7. The CDR3 region has the DNA TGTGCTAGTGGTTCTGCCGAGGGACAGGGAGAGACCCAGTACTTC. Its translation is CASGSAEGQGETQYF.

V is TRBV6-6 and J is TRBJ1-5; weak D call: TRBD1 (6 bases). Looked up from germline, CDR1 is MNHNY and CDR2 is SVGAGI (reference sequence). Trimming took 2 bases from V and 2 from J, leaving 10 bases between them. This CDR3 has 15 amino acids. Written as DNA, the CDR3 is TGTGCCAGCAGTTACGAGGGACAAGGCAATCAGCCCCAGCATTTT. This sequence encodes CASSYEGQGNQPQHF.

The chain uses TRBV7-2 and TRBJ2-5; the match to TRBD2 covers 7 bases. The V gene end was trimmed by 2 bases and the J gene end by 5 bases; junction bases not matched to a gene: 5. Per germline, CDR1 SGHTA and CDR2 FQGNSA. The CDR3 extends over 14 amino acids. In DNA form, the CDR3 reads TGTGCCAGCAGCTTACAATGGGGGGGGGAGACCCAGTACTTC. Protein sequence: CASSLQWGGETQYF.

V usage is TRBV7-3 and J usage is TRBJ1-2; a possible D gene is TRBD1 (5 bases). V lost 1 base to trimming and J lost 5 bases, with 8 bases between them. The CDR3 has 13 amino acids. CDR1 SGHTA and CDR2 FQGTGA come from the germline V gene. For the CDR3, the DNA is TGTGCCAGCAGCTTAATGGCAGGGTATGGCTACACCTTC. As protein: CASSLMAGYGYTF.

The chain has TRBV28 and TRBJ2-5, with D tentatively TRBD1 (6 bases). Trimming pared 5 bases from V and 9 bases from J, leaving 10 bases between. The CDR3 spans 11 residues. Germline CDR1 and CDR2: MDHEN and SYDVKM. Written as DNA, the CDR3 is TGTGCCAGCAGTCGGGGACATCCCCAGTACTTC. It codes for CASSRGHPQYF.

The rearrangement links TRBV7-3 to TRBJ2-1; D is possibly TRBD2 (6 bases). The CDR3 sequence is 15 residues long. Trimming took off 5 bases at V and 6 bases at J, with 17 bases between the two ends. Germline CDR1 reads SGHTA; CDR2 reads FQGTGA. The CDR3 coding sequence is TGTGCCAGCAGCCTGCTAGGGAGCGGGCTCAATGAGCAGTTCTTC. Translating it yields CASSLLGSGLNEQFF.

This chain joins TRBV6-5 and TRBJ1-5; possible D gene TRBD1, 6 bases. This CDR3 is built from 15 residues. V was cut by 6 bases and J by 9 bases, with 21 bases left in between. Germline V gives CDR1 MNHEY, CDR2 SVGAGI. In nucleotides, the CDR3 is TGTGCCAGCAGCCAGACAGGACTGGCGAATTGGCCCCAGCATTTT. This codes for CASSQTGLANWPQHF.

This clone was detected once. This chain links TRBV28 with TRBJ2-1; D perhaps matches TRBD1 (6 bases). V was clipped by 3 bases and J by 4 bases, with 22 bases between them. Germline CDR1 reads MDHEN; CDR2 reads SYDVKM. This CDR3 comprises 18 residues. The CDR3 DNA reads as TGTGCCAGCAGTTTGACCCGAGGAGGCAGGGGATCGTACAATGAGCAGTTCTTC. Protein: CASSLTRGGRGSYNEQFF.

The chain employs TRBV25-1 and TRBJ2-2; 7 bases are shared with TRBD2. The CDR3 is 13 amino acids. V gave up 5 bases and J gave up 6 bases; unmatched junction bases: 3. Germline V lookup: CDR1 MGHDK, CDR2 SYGVNS. CDR3 sequence (DNA): TGTGCCAGCAGTTTGGGGGGGTCCGGGGAGCTGTTTTTT. It is translated as CASSLGGSGELFF.

The chain joins TRBV27 to TRBJ1-2; tentative D call: TRBD1 (5 bases). CDR3 size: 14 residues. From germline, CDR1 is MNHEY and CDR2 SMNVEV (reference sequence). Trimming shortened V by 0 bases and J by 13 bases, and 18 bases separated the two germline ends. The CDR3 DNA reads as TGTGCCAGCAGTTTATCGGGGGGGGGAAAGAATCGCACCTTC. Amino acids: CASSLSGGGKNRTF.

As DNA, the CDR3 is TGTGCCAGCAGCCGACAGGGGTGGAATCAGCCCCAGCATTTT. Amino acid sequence: CASSRQGWNQPQHF. The chain joins TRBV7-8 to TRBJ1-5; 8 bases are shared with TRBD1. V was clipped by 5 bases and J by 4 bases; unmatched bases: 4. The germline V gene has CDR1 SGHVS and CDR2 FQNEAQ. The CDR3 has 14 amino acids.

V gene TRBV7-9 combines with J gene TRBJ1-5; 7 nucleotides line up with TRBD1. The CDR3 loop spans 14 amino acids. Trimming cost V 5 bases and J 4 bases; bases outside gene matches: 5. Germline CDR1 reads SEHNR; CDR2 reads FQNEAQ (reference sequence). CDR3 region: CASSAPGQNQPQHF. DNA for the CDR3: TGTGCCAGCAGCGCACCGGGACAGAATCAGCCCCAGCATTTT.

This chain connects TRBV9 to TRBJ2-7, with D maybe TRBD2 (5 bases). Per germline, CDR1 SGDLS and CDR2 YYNGEE. This CDR3 is 15 amino acids long. Trimming pared 0 bases from V and 4 bases from J, leaving 14 bases between. CDR3 DNA sequence: TGTGCCAGCAGCGTAGGAGGGATACTGGCTTACGAGCAGTACTTC. Its translation is CASSVGGILAYEQYF.

The chain uses TRBV6-5 and TRBJ1-3; no definite D call. Germline CDR1 and CDR2: MNHEY and SVGAGI. The CDR3 extends over 12 amino acids. Deletions cut 7 bases from V and 3 bases from J, with 7 bases between. CDR3 protein: CASTRDGNTIYF. The CDR3 bases are TGTGCCAGCACCCGCGATGGAAACACCATATATTTT.

The rearrangement joins TRBV6-5 to TRBJ2-5, with 11 bases matching TRBD2. V was pared by 6 bases and J by 2 bases, with 5 bases of the junction left unmatched. CDR1 and CDR2 from the germline V gene are MNHEY and SVGAGI. CDR3 length: 15 residues. The CDR3 DNA reads TGTGCCAGCAGCCCGGGACTAGCGGCTCAAGAGACCCAGTACTTC. Encoded protein: CASSPGLAAQETQYF.

This chain's CDR3 is CASSLQGNQPQHF. The CDR3 DNA reads as TGTGCCAGCAGCTTACAGGGCAATCAGCCCCAGCATTTT. This rearrangement joins TRBV7-3 to TRBJ1-5, with no clear D. Germline loops: CDR1 SGHTA, CDR2 FQGTGA. The V gene lost 2 bases and the J gene lost 2 bases, with 4 bases spanning the gap. The CDR3 has 13 amino acids.

The chain's CDR3 is CASSVDGSRGYEQYF. The CDR3 bases are TGTGCCAGCAGCGTAGATGGGAGCAGGGGCTACGAGCAGTACTTC. The J gene is TRBJ2-7, the V gene TRBV9; TRBD1 might be the D (6 bases). V dropped 0 bases and J dropped 3 bases, with 13 bases sitting between them. Germline CDR1 reads SGDLS; CDR2 reads YYNGEE. CDR3 size: 15 residues.

The chain joins TRBV6-1 to TRBJ1-2; weak D call: TRBD1 (5 bases). CDR1 is MNHNS and CDR2 is SASEGT in the germline V gene. V lost 2 bases to trimming and J lost 1 base, with 11 bases between them. This CDR3 has 15 residues. Written as DNA, the CDR3 is TGTGCCAGCAGTGAATTTCCGGGACTTAACTATGGCTACACCTTC. This encodes CASSEFPGLNYGYTF.

The chain couples TRBV19 to TRBJ1-2; D gene uncertain. Deletions cut 7 bases from V and 0 bases from J, with 15 bases between. Germline CDR1 LNHDA, CDR2 SQIVND (reference sequence). CDR3 length equals 15 residues. CDR3 region: CASTLHAAANYGYTF. For the CDR3, the DNA is TGTGCCAGTACGTTACATGCGGCAGCTAACTATGGCTACACCTTC.

This chain connects TRBV23-1 to TRBJ1-3; no clear D. TRBV23-1 is annotated as an ORF whose role is uncertain. Deletions cut 4 bases from V and 7 bases from J, with 20 bases between. This CDR3 spans 16 amino acids. The CDR3 DNA sequence: TGCGCCAGCAGTCCCCCCCGGTGCCCGAGGCGGAACACCATATATTTT. This encodes CASSPPRCPRRNTIYF.

The chain uses TRBV5-1 and TRBJ2-2; 9 bases fit TRBD1. With 7 bases clipped from V and 6 bases from J, the junction kept 16 bases outside the gene matches. The CDR3 totals 17 residues. Germline V gene lookup returns CDR1 SGHRS and CDR2 YFSETQ. For the CDR3, the DNA is TGCGCCAGCTCAAGCCCGGGACAGGGACGTGTCGCCGGGGAGCTGTTTTTT. Translating gives CASSSPGQGRVAGELFF.